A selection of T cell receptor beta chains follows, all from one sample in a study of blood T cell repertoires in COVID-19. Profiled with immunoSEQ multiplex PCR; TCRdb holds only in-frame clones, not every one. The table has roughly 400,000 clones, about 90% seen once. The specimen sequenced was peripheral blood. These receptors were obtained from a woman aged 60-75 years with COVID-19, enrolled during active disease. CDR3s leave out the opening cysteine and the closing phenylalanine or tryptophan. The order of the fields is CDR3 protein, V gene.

CDR3 protein: ASSQQGSRNQPQH; V gene: TRBV4-2
CDR3 protein: ASTPGVTQY; V gene: TRBV7-2
CDR3 protein: ASSAPSRANVLT; V gene: TRBV27
CDR3 protein: ASSPGQYGELF; V gene: TRBV11-3
CDR3 protein: ASSAGLGGRTSGTDTQY; V gene: TRBV7-3
CDR3 protein: ASSVAGGETQY; V gene: TRBV2
CDR3 protein: AWIRTGRNTEAF; V gene: TRBV30
CDR3 protein: ASSLSGYEQY; V gene: TRBV5-1
CDR3 protein: ASRSGQVANQPQH; V gene: TRBV6-5
CDR3 protein: ASSFGTTTPYEQY; V gene: TRBV5-5
CDR3 protein: ASSYMSTYGYT; V gene: TRBV6-2/TRBV6-3
CDR3 protein: ASSPYRTGYGYT; V gene: TRBV7-2
CDR3 protein: ASSVGQEREQF; V gene: TRBV9
CDR3 protein: ASSTAQRVSNEQF; V gene: TRBV19
CDR3 protein: ASSPSGNTEAF; V gene: TRBV9
CDR3 protein: ASSETGRNSPLH; V gene: TRBV6-6
CDR3 protein: ASSWGQGQTAF; V gene: TRBV6-5
CDR3 protein: ASAPGQLNTIY; V gene: TRBV10-1
CDR3 protein: ASSGTDNQPQH; V gene: TRBV11-2
CDR3 protein: ASSLTGSVSYEQY; V gene: TRBV5-1
CDR3 protein: ASRWSPGNQPQH; V gene: TRBV28
CDR3 protein: ASSLGDRAGGYT; V gene: TRBV5-1
CDR3 protein: ASSNQGTDTQY; V gene: TRBV19
CDR3 protein: ASSYGGEAF; V gene: TRBV11-3
CDR3 protein: ASSAGFGTEAF; V gene: TRBV10-1
CDR3 protein: SARKTGRETQY; V gene: TRBV29-1
CDR3 protein: SARDSSYEQY; V gene: TRBV29-1
CDR3 protein: ASRYTPKNTEAF; V gene: TRBV6-5
CDR3 protein: ASSLEGGGSPLH; V gene: TRBV5-1
CDR3 protein: ASSVLEDTGELF; V gene: TRBV2
CDR3 protein: ASGGATDTQY; V gene: TRBV10-2
CDR3 protein: ASSYSRAGPTDTQY; V gene: TRBV6-2/TRBV6-3
CDR3 protein: ASRDGQYGYT; V gene: TRBV6-6
CDR3 protein: AISNRDSRTDTQY; V gene: TRBV10-3
CDR3 protein: ASSSSGGRYNEQF; V gene: TRBV5-4
CDR3 protein: ATSDPGTGGRDEQF; V gene: TRBV24-1
CDR3 protein: ASTARLAVRDEQF; V gene: TRBV2
CDR3 protein: ASSRLQNTGELF; V gene: TRBV2
CDR3 protein: ASSQVGGDYGYT; V gene: TRBV3-1/TRBV3-2
CDR3 protein: ASSLWSYQNTEAF; V gene: TRBV7-3
CDR3 protein: ASSQVDTGGYT; V gene: TRBV14
CDR3 protein: ASSRGLAYNEQF; V gene: TRBV19
CDR3 protein: ASSLLVGQGNTEAF; V gene: TRBV27
CDR3 protein: ASSRGVTEAF; V gene: TRBV18
CDR3 protein: SVDSYNEQF; V gene: TRBV20-1
CDR3 protein: ASSLAGGGTEAF; V gene: TRBV4-1
CDR3 protein: ASSEYGSAGGSNTEAF; V gene: TRBV6-1
CDR3 protein: ASSPHRGDTGELF; V gene: TRBV11-2
CDR3 protein: ASSYGASGGNNEQF; V gene: TRBV6-5
CDR3 protein: ASSPLTRTQETQY; V gene: TRBV18
CDR3 protein: ASSRQGYTEAF; V gene: TRBV19
CDR3 protein: ASSQVHLMNTEAF; V gene: TRBV14
CDR3 protein: ASSSGFSGNTIY; V gene: TRBV7-9
CDR3 protein: ASSQGGLRYT; V gene: TRBV4-1
CDR3 protein: ASSLEAGGNNEQF; V gene: TRBV11-3